The 21 T cell receptor beta chains given below trace back to one sample, sequenced in a study of T cells in Graves' hyperthyroidism and ophthalmopathy. TCR beta CDR3 sequences were amplified from RNA transcripts. The primer set for the first-round RT-PCR of the TCR CDR3 was HTBI. MiXCR was run by TCRdb on the multiplex PCR reads, yielding one entry per CDR3 protein. Among around 300,000 distinct CDR3 sequences listed, approximately 14% were seen once. Sequencing was carried out using blood. Source of these receptors: a middle-aged woman with Graves' ophthalmopathy.

This clonotype was picked up many times. V and J are TRBV27 and TRBJ1-5; tentative D call: TRBD1 (5 bases). V was cut by 0 bases and J by 7 bases, with 10 bases left in between. The germline V gene has CDR1 MNHEY and CDR2 SMNVEV (reference sequence). The CDR3 consists of 14 residues. The CDR3 DNA follows: TGTGCCAGCAGTTTATCGCAGGGTAGCCAGCCCCAGCATTTT. Residues: CASSLSQGSQPQHF.

This clonotype has ten or more counts. The V and J genes are TRBV11-2 and TRBJ2-1, with TRBD2 identical over 12 bases. This CDR3 has 15 amino acids. Germline V gene sequence: CDR1 SGHAT, CDR2 FQNNGV. The V segment lost 4 bases and the J segment 7 bases; nucleotides outside the gene matches: 5. The DNA for the CDR3 is TGTGCCAGCAGCTCTAGCGGGAGGGGACGGAATGAGCAGTTCTTC. It yields the protein CASSSSGRGRNEQFF.

V usage is TRBV10-3 and J usage is TRBJ1-3, with TRBD1 as a possible D gene (5 bases). Looked up from germline, CDR1 is ENHRY and CDR2 is SYGVKD. The CDR3 length is 14 residues. The V gene lost 6 bases and the J gene lost 1 base, with 10 bases spanning the gap. Written as DNA, the CDR3 is TGTGCCATCAGCGCCGGGGGGTCTGGAAACACCATATATTTT. Translation: CAISAGGSGNTIYF.

This clonotype has at least ten counts. The chain carries TRBV25-1 and TRBJ2-1; no firm D call. From germline, CDR1 is MGHDK and CDR2 SYGVNS. V was clipped by 2 bases and J by 9 bases, with 14 bases between them. The CDR3 is 14 amino acids. CDR3 in DNA: TGTGCCAGCAGTGAAGGGGTCATCGAGCCTGAGCAGTTCTTC. Translated: CASSEGVIEPEQFF.

This clonotype was found many times. The rearrangement joins TRBV2 to TRBJ2-5; TRBD1 aligns across 7 bases. Germline V gives CDR1 SNHLY, CDR2 FYNNEI. V trimming: 7 bases; J trimming: 2 bases; junction bases outside the gene matches: 4. CDR3 size: 13 residues. The CDR3 reads CASNRDRQETQYF. The CDR3, as DNA: TGTGCCAGCAACCGGGACAGACAAGAGACCCAGTACTTC. Supplemented by reference TRBV2 and TRBJ2-5, the full variable domain reads EPEVTQTPSHQVTQMGQEVILRCVPISNHLYFYWYRQILGQKVEFLVSFYNNEISEKSEIFDDQFSVERPDGSNFTLKIRSTKLEDSAMYFCASNRDRQETQYFGPGTRLLVL.

This clonotype was detected many times. The chain uses TRBV20-1 and TRBJ2-1, with D possibly matching TRBD2 (6 bases). V lost 3 bases and J 4 bases, leaving 16 bases between the germline ends. The CDR3 runs 15 residues. Per the germline V gene, CDR1 is DFQATT and CDR2 is SNEGSKA (reference sequence). The CDR3 region is CSASGPEGRYNEQFF. The CDR3 region has the DNA TGCAGTGCTAGTGGCCCGGAGGGCCGATACAATGAGCAGTTCTTC.

Notes on this clonotype: This sequence may be a read error, since a much larger clone differs from it by one base. The chain uses TRBV20-1 and TRBJ2-1, with TRBD2 as a possible D gene (5 bases). Germline CDR1 and CDR2: DFQATT and SNEGSKA (reference sequence). V lost 5 bases to trimming and J lost 7 bases, with 15 bases between them. This CDR3 comprises 13 residues. The CDR3 sequence is CSAGREAKNEQFF. The CDR3 DNA reads as TGCAGTGCTGGCCGGGAAGCTAAGAATGAGCAGTTCTTC.

This clonotype was seen ten or more times. The genes are TRBV7-9 and TRBJ2-3, with TRBD1 as a possible D gene (6 bases). Germline V gene data show CDR1 as SEHNR and CDR2 as FQNEAQ (reference sequence). This CDR3 is built from 13 residues. V was shortened by 8 bases and J by 3 bases, with 12 bases between the two germline ends. In DNA, the CDR3 is TGTGCCAGCGAGGGGGAAGAAACAGATACGCAGTATTTT. Protein sequence: CASEGEETDTQYF.

The chain uses TRBV20-1 and TRBJ2-7; 12 bases are a match to TRBD2. V shed 6 bases and J 6 bases; nucleotides not matched to a gene: 15. Germline CDR1 is DFQATT and CDR2 is SNEGSKA (reference sequence). This CDR3 has 16 amino acids. In DNA form, the CDR3 reads TGCAGTGCAATCGGTCTAGCGGGAGGGCCAGGTTCCGAGCAGTACTTC. This translates into CSAIGLAGGPGSEQYF.

In DNA form, the CDR3 reads TGCGCCAGCAGTCCTGGGCCAGGTCTTAATGAAAAACTGTTTTTT. Its protein product is CASSPGPGLNEKLFF. V is TRBV5-1 and J is TRBJ1-4, with unresolved D. V shed 5 bases and J shed 4 bases, with 15 bases lying between them. The CDR3 length is 15 residues. CDR1 SGHRS and CDR2 YFSETQ come from the germline V gene. The entire variable domain, with the rest obtained from reference TRBV5-1 and TRBJ1-4, is as follows: KAGVTQTPRYLIKTRGQQVTLSCSPISGHRSVSWYQQTPGQGLQFLFEYFSETQRNKGNFPGRFSGRQFSNSRSEMNVSTLELGDSALYLCASSPGPGLNEKLFFGSGTQLSVL.

This clonotype was counted ten times or more. This chain links TRBV10-3 with TRBJ1-1; D call uncertain. CDR3 length: 12 amino acids. Germline V gives CDR1 ENHRY, CDR2 SYGVKD. V was pared by 6 bases and J by 3 bases, with 8 bases between. This CDR3 reads CAISPADTEAFF. CDR3 in DNA: TGTGCCATCAGCCCTGCGGACACTGAAGCTTTCTTT.

This clonotype has a count of ten or more. This chain joins TRBV7-9 and TRBJ2-3; D gene unclear. Germline CDR1 SEHNR, CDR2 FQNEAQ (reference sequence). The length of the CDR3 is 13 residues. With 2 bases removed from V and 2 bases from J, the gap between germline ends came to 5 bases. The CDR3 DNA sequence: TGTGCCAGCAGCTTATCGTTCACAGATACGCAGTATTTT. Translated, it gives CASSLSFTDTQYF.

This clonotype has a count of ten or more. The V and J genes are TRBV6-2 or TRBV6-3 and TRBJ1-1; no reliable D call. V lost 1 base and J 8 bases, leaving 8 bases between the germline ends. In germline, CDR1 is MNHEY, CDR2 SVGEGT. The CDR3 covers 12 residues. CDR3 loop: CASSYFRTEAFF. The CDR3 DNA reads as TGTGCCAGCAGTTACTTTCGGACCGAAGCTTTCTTT.

This clonotype came up many times. The chain employs TRBV11-2 and TRBJ2-1, with D maybe TRBD1 (6 bases). Germline V CDR1 and CDR2: SGHAT, FQNNGV. The CDR3 loop spans 15 amino acids. V gave up 2 bases and J gave up 8 bases, with 16 bases separating them. This CDR3 reads CASSLLTGRGDEQFF. The CDR3 DNA reads as TGTGCCAGCAGCTTATTAACAGGGAGAGGTGATGAGCAGTTCTTC.

This clonotype was detected once. A much larger clone differs from this one at a single base, so this may be a read error. The chain joins TRBV5-1 to TRBJ2-1; tentative D call: TRBD1 (5 bases). The CDR3 is made up of 14 amino acids. In germline, CDR1 is SGHRS, CDR2 YFSETQ. The CDR3 sequence: CGSSLGRSHNEQFF. CDR3 DNA sequence: TGCGGCAGCAGCTTGGGGCGGAGCCACAATGAGCAGTTCTTC.

This rearrangement joins TRBV12-3 or TRBV12-4 to TRBJ2-6; D not certain. This CDR3 has 16 amino acids. Trimming removed 6 bases at V and 0 bases at J, with 12 bases between. This CDR3 is CASSPTVFSGANVLTF. CDR3 DNA sequence: TGTGCCAGCAGCCCGACTGTTTTCTCTGGGGCCAACGTCCTGACTTTC.

This clonotype appeared many times. The chain is built from TRBV29-1 and TRBJ2-7, with D possibly TRBD1 on 6 matching bases. The germline CDR1 and CDR2 sequences are SQVTM and ANQGSEA. The length of the CDR3 is 11 residues. V dropped 7 bases and J dropped 2 bases, with 9 bases sitting between them. The CDR3 DNA sequence: TGCAGCGCCAGGACAGCCTACGAGCAGTACTTC. Protein: CSARTAYEQYF.

The chain recombines TRBV20-1 with TRBJ2-3; weak D call: TRBD2 (5 bases). The CDR3 contains 15 residues. The V end lost 6 bases, the J end lost 8 bases, and 24 bases lay between the germline ends. The germline gives CDR1 DFQATT, CDR2 SNEGSKA (reference sequence). The CDR3 nucleotides are TGCAGTGCCCCCCTCAGCCGCACCGGGATGGGTACGCAGTATTTT. This sequence encodes CSAPLSRTGMGTQYF.

This sequence joins TRBV4-1 and TRBJ2-3, with 9 positions matching TRBD2. Per germline, CDR1 MGHRA and CDR2 YSYEKL. CDR3 length equals 15 residues. J gave up 1 base and V 5 bases, and 4 bases lay outside the gene matches. CDR3 nucleotides: TGCGCCAGCAGCGCATCTAGCGGGGGCACAGATACGCAGTATTTT. It codes for CASSASSGGTDTQYF.

This sequence joins TRBV27 and TRBJ1-6; maybe TRBD1 (5 bases). Germline CDR1 is MNHEY and CDR2 is SMNVEV (reference sequence). The CDR3 sequence is 16 residues long. V lost 7 bases and J lost 7, with 20 bases in between. Here the CDR3 DNA reads TGTGCCAGCACCCCCGCCGGGGGGAAGGGGAATTCACCCCTCCACTTT. It is translated as CASTPAGGKGNSPLHF.

The rearrangement joins TRBV11-3 to TRBJ1-3, with D unclear. Trimming shortened V by 0 bases and J by 4 bases, and 19 bases separated the two germline ends. The V gene's germline CDR1 is SGHNT and CDR2 YENEEA. This CDR3 has 18 amino acids. The CDR3 sequence is CASSLDPFATNVGNTIYF. CDR3 DNA sequence: TGTGCCAGCAGCTTAGACCCCTTTGCCACCAACGTCGGAAACACCATATATTTT. The full variable domain, its missing parts supplied by reference TRBV11-3 and TRBJ1-3, is EAGVVQSPRYKIIEKKQPVAFWCNPISGHNTLYWYLQNLGQGPELLIRYENEEAVDDSQLPKDRFSAERLKGVDSTLKIQPAELGDSAVYLCASSLDPFATNVGNTIYFGEGSWLTVV.